Listed below are T cell receptor beta chains from one sample, sequenced in a study of identical twins. TCRdb used MiXCR to reprocess the 5' RACE reads, holding one entry per CDR3 protein. The table has 1.5 million to 2 million distinct CDR3 sequences, under 35% seen once. What was sequenced was cord blood. The receptor set was obtained from a newborn girl in good health. CDR3s include the opening cysteine and the closing phenylalanine or tryptophan. Fields, in order: CDR3 length, D gene, V gene, clone size, J gene, CDR3 protein. A D gene is named only where the DNA matches it firmly. Only some rows state a clone size, as once, few, many or a class for expanded clones.

>15|TRBD1|TRBV4-1|few|TRBJ2-7
CASSQVRGQGYEQYF
>16|NA|TRBV20-1|NA|TRBJ1-5
CSARDGAGAGNQPQHF
>9|NA|TRBV7-9|few|TRBJ1-1
CVADTEAFF
>14|NA|TRBV10-3|few|TRBJ1-1
CAISVGTGNTEAFF
>12|NA|TRBV30|few|TRBJ2-3
CAWSIGGDTQYF
>14|TRBD1|TRBV19|NA|TRBJ1-4
CASQTGGASEKLFF
>15|NA|TRBV24-1|few|TRBJ2-1
CATSDGGIKSGEQFF
>16|TRBD2|TRBV29-1|few|TRBJ2-1
CSGGVTLSGRGYEQFF
>12|TRBD1|TRBV7-9|NA|TRBJ1-4
CAIPGQREKLFF
>16|NA|TRBV5-1|NA|TRBJ2-3
CASSLGSGLLADTQYF
>14|TRBD1|TRBV12-3/TRBV12-4|few|NA
CASSFRRQGAEQYF
>13|NA|TRBV10-3|NA|TRBJ2-4
CAISGSLKNIQYF
>13|NA|TRBV27|NA|TRBJ2-1
CASSLRPKETQFF
>14|TRBD1|TRBV5-1|NA|TRBJ2-7
CASSLKQGGDEQYF
>16|TRBD2|TRBV20-1|few|TRBJ2-1
CSAPPVLAGVVNEQFF
>15|NA|TRBV7-2|NA|TRBJ1-2
CASSLESARAGGYTF
>12|TRBD1|TRBV20-1|few|TRBJ2-7
CSAGRQGDEQYF
>15|NA|TRBV27|NA|TRBJ1-5
CASSLSRQAPQPQHF
>15|NA|TRBV7-2|NA|TRBJ2-7
CASSLVRDRFYEQYF
>18|NA|TRBV7-2|few|TRBJ2-4
CASSLVWAPNLAKNIQYF
>15|NA|TRBV9|few|TRBJ2-1
CASSVGVVSYNEQFF
>17|NA|TRBV6-1|NA|TRBJ2-3
CARPPGQVTSVTDTQYF
>16|NA|TRBV12-3/TRBV12-4|many|TRBJ1-5
CASSLDVGDLNQPQHF